These 10 T cell receptor beta chains came from one sample sequenced in a study of human T cells and chemical hapten exposure. TCRdb analysed the 5' RACE reads with MiXCR anew, one entry per CDR3 protein. The sample lists approximately 80,000 distinct CDR3 sequences; around 15% were seen once. Unfractionated whole blood was the source from which total RNA was extracted. These receptors were obtained from a female donor in good health.

Notes on this clonotype: The junction differs from germline at one of its ends, possibly a read error. The chain combines TRBV12-5 with TRBJ1-2; 7 bases are a match to TRBD1. Germline V gene sequence: CDR1 LGHNT, CDR2 FRNRAP. This CDR3 has 16 residues. The CDR3 DNA follows: TGTGCTAGTGGTTTGGGAGCGGGAGGGACAGTCTATGGCTACAACTTC. This gives the protein CASGLGAGGTVYGYNF.

This clonotype was seen more than once but under ten times. The chain has TRBV6-2 or TRBV6-3 and TRBJ1-3; possibly TRBD1 for D (6 bases). The CDR3 loop spans 14 amino acids. V was cut by 7 bases and J by 1 base, with 11 bases left in between. CDR1 is MNHEY, CDR2 SVGEGT, per germline. Here the CDR3 DNA reads TGTGCCAGCAACTTCGACAGGTCTGGAAACACCATATATTTT. Protein: CASNFDRSGNTIYF.

CDR3 sequence reads: CASSQGRLAPIETQYF. The CDR3 DNA follows: TGTGCCAGCAGCCAAGGGAGGCTAGCGCCTATAGAGACCCAGTACTTC. The chain combines TRBV3-1 with TRBJ2-5, with D maybe TRBD2 (6 bases). Per germline, CDR1 LGHDT and CDR2 YNNKEL (reference sequence). Between the trimmed V and J ends, which lost 1 base and 4 bases, there was a span of 16 bases. CDR3 length equals 16 residues.

This chain links TRBV25-1 with TRBJ1-2, with a possible D match to TRBD1 (5 bases). Per germline, CDR1 MGHDK and CDR2 SYGVNS. Trimming shortened V by 8 bases and J by 5 bases, and 15 bases separated the two germline ends. This CDR3 is 13 amino acids long. The CDR3 region is CASAPPGEYGYTF. The CDR3 region has the DNA TGTGCCAGCGCTCCCCCGGGGGAGTATGGCTACACCTTC.

The chain carries TRBV10-3 and TRBJ1-2, with D possibly TRBD1 on 5 matching bases. From germline, CDR1 is ENHRY and CDR2 SYGVKD. The CDR3 has 15 amino acids. Trimming took 7 bases from V and 6 from J, leaving 21 bases between them. CDR3 in amino acids: CAINAGTQGEDGYTF. DNA of the CDR3: TGTGCCATCAACGCCGGGACTCAGGGAGAGGATGGCTACACCTTC.

This sequence joins TRBV29-1 and TRBJ1-2; D may be TRBD1 (6 bases). CDR3 length: 10 residues. Germline V gene data show CDR1 as SQVTM and CDR2 as ANQGSEA. Trimming pared 6 bases from V and 8 bases from J, leaving 10 bases between. CDR3 sequence (DNA): TGCAGCGTGTTTCAGGGGGGCTACACCTTC. Its translation is CSVFQGGYTF.

This clonotype was seen a handful of times. The chain has TRBV5-1 and TRBJ1-3, with 7 nucleotides matching TRBD1. The CDR3 has 15 residues. Germline CDR1 is SGHRS and CDR2 is YFSETQ. The V segment lost 0 bases and the J segment 4 bases; nucleotides outside the gene matches: 4. CDR3 nucleotides: TGCGCCAGCAGCTTGGAGGGGGCGAGCGGAAACACCATATATTTT. Residues: CASSLEGASGNTIYF.

V gene TRBV6-2 or TRBV6-3 combines with J gene TRBJ1-5; tentatively, D is TRBD1 (6 bases). Germline V gene data show CDR1 as MNHEY and CDR2 as SVGEGT. The CDR3 covers 15 residues. Trimming stripped 4 bases from V and 0 bases from J, with 10 bases between. The chain's CDR3 is CASSSGRGSNQPQHF. DNA for the CDR3: TGTGCCAGCAGTTCTGGCAGGGGTAGCAATCAGCCCCAGCATTTT.

This clonotype came up a few times. This sequence joins TRBV9 and TRBJ2-3, with 7 bases that match TRBD1. V gave up 2 bases and J gave up 4 bases; unmatched junction bases: 4. CDR3 length: 14 amino acids. Germline V CDR1 and CDR2: SGDLS, YYNGEE. In DNA form, the CDR3 reads TGTGCCAGCAGCGTCCGACAGGGCCCAGATACGCAGTATTTT. This codes for CASSVRQGPDTQYF.

This chain connects TRBV20-1 to TRBJ1-5, with 7 bases aligning to TRBD1. This CDR3 is built from 20 residues. After removal of 0 bases from V and 5 bases from J, the junction contained 22 bases not matched to a gene. Germline-derived CDR1 and CDR2 are DFQATT and SNEGSKA (reference sequence). Written as DNA, the CDR3 is TGCAGTGCTAGAGATCTTAATGGAGCCCAGGCGCCAACAGGGGATCAGCCCCAGCATTTT. Protein: CSARDLNGAQAPTGDQPQHF.